The rows below give T cell receptor beta chains drawn from one sample of a study of memory CD4+ T cells and cytomegalovirus serostatus. Data came from immunoSEQ multiplex PCR; TCRdb stores just in-frame clones and leaves some out. The sample has around 53,000 clones, around 83% seen once. The sample was memory CD4+ T cells from blood. The receptors here all came from an adult in good health and CMV-seropositive. The CDR3 runs from the conserved cysteine through the conserved F or W. A D gene is named only where the DNA matches it firmly.

V: TRBV7-3; length: 16; J: TRBJ1-1; D: NA; CDR3: CASSFPPAGRSTEAFF; DNA: TGTGCCAGCAGCTTTCCCCCGGCAGGGCGGTCGACTGAAGCTTTCTTT
V: TRBV29-1; length: 13; J: TRBJ2-5; D: TRBD1; CDR3: CSVPGQRQETQYF; DNA: TGCAGCGTCCCGGGACAGAGACAAGAGACCCAGTACTTC
V: TRBV5-1; length: 16; J: TRBJ2-6; D: NA; CDR3: CASSLARGAGANVLTF; DNA: TGCGCCAGCAGCTTGGCCCGCGGGGCTGGGGCCAACGTCCTGACTTTC
V: TRBV7-9; length: 11; J: TRBJ1-1; D: NA; CDR3: CASSPSARAFF; DNA: TGTGCCAGCAGCCCCTCCGCGAGGGCTTTCTTT
V: TRBV19; length: 15; J: TRBJ1-1; D: TRBD1; CDR3: CASSIRPGGHTEAFF; DNA: TGTGCCAGTAGTATCCGCCCAGGGGGCCACACTGAAGCTTTCTTT
V: TRBV5-5; length: 15; J: TRBJ2-7; D: TRBD2; CDR3: CASSFRAGGPYEQYF; DNA: TGTGCCAGCAGCTTTAGGGCGGGAGGACCCTACGAGCAGTACTTC
V: TRBV4-2; length: 15; J: TRBJ2-1; D: NA; CDR3: CASSQGYHGSDEQFF; DNA: TGTGCCAGCAGCCAAGGGTATCACGGGAGCGATGAGCAGTTCTTC
V: TRBV15; length: 15; J: TRBJ1-2; D: TRBD1; CDR3: CATSRKTGLGYGYTF; DNA: TGTGCCACCAGCAGAAAGACAGGGCTGGGCTATGGCTACACCTTC
V: TRBV2; length: 14; J: TRBJ1-2; D: NA; CDR3: CASSERDQNYGYTF; DNA: TGTGCCAGCAGTGAGAGGGACCAGAACTATGGCTACACCTTC
V: TRBV28; length: 11; J: TRBJ1-2; D: NA; CDR3: CASGHLYGYTF; DNA: TGTGCTTCGGGACACCTCTATGGCTACACCTTC
V: TRBV6-1; length: 14; J: TRBJ1-1; D: NA; CDR3: CASRLEFANTEAFF; DNA: TGTGCCAGCAGACTAGAGTTCGCGAACACTGAAGCTTTCTTT